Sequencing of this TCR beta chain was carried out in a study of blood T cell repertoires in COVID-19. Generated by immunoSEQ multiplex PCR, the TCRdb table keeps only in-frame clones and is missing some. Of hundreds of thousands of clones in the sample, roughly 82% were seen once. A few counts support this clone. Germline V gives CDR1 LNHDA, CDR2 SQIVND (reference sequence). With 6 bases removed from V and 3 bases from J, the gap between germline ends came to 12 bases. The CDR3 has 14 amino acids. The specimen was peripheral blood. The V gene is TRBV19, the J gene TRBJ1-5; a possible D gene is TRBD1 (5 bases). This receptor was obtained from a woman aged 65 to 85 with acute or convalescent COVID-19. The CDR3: CASRQTALNQPQHF. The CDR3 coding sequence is TGTGCCAGTAGACAGACAGCTCTCAATCAGCCCCAGCATTTT. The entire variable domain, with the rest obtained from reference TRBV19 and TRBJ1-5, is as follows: DGGITQSPKYLFRKEGQNVTLSCEQNLNHDAMYWYRQDPGQGLRLIYYSQIVNDFQKGDIAEGYSVSREKKESFPLTVTSAQKNPTAFYLCASRQTALNQPQHFGDGTRLSIL.